This T cell receptor (beta chain) was obtained from a study of blood T cell repertoires in COVID-19. Background on the study: From the United States, Italy and Spain came samples of acute and convalescent COVID-19. PBMCs, B-cell-depleted T cells, or T cells were the source of the cDNA or gDNA that made up the material.

CDR1 is MNHEY, CDR2 SMNVEV, per germline (reference sequence). The junction had 7 bases not matched to a gene; V was cut back by 1 base and J by 6 bases. CDR3 length: 16 amino acids. Produced via immunoSEQ multiplex PCR; TCRdb's table is partial and in-frame only. The sample consists of 200,000 to 300,000 clones, approximately 91% of them appearing once. Material for sequencing was peripheral blood. The receptor's source is a woman under 40 with acute or convalescent COVID-19. The rearrangement joins TRBV27 to TRBJ2-1; 9 bases are a match to TRBD2. CDR3 sequence (DNA): TGTGCCAGCAGTTTATGGGCTAGCGGGAATCCCAATGAGCAGTTCTTC. Its translation: CASSLWASGNPNEQFF.